One T cell receptor (beta chain) is described in this entry. What it recognizes is unknown. PCR involved 60 Vbeta and 13 Jbeta primers. Sequencing was performed with immunoSEQ multiplex PCR; in TCRdb, only in-frame clones are kept and a portion is missing. Of some 130,000 clones in the sample, around 79% were seen once. The sample comes from a study of cytomegalovirus exposure and HLA in healthy donors. Whole-study findings and limits: Three chains tied to CMV proved CMV antigen-specific in vitro. TCR beta V- and J-gene trimming, according to a later analysis, was linked to a missense DCLRE1C variant. Cytomegalovirus-associated TCR beta chains were listed, numbering 164. The study had only CMV serostatus as immune exposure information.

The CDR3 consists of 13 residues. Germline CDR1 reads SGHRS; CDR2 reads YFSETQ. Trimming took 0 bases from V and 0 from J, leaving 4 bases between them. Sequences were obtained from PBMCs. The V gene is TRBV5-1, the J gene TRBJ2-7; unclear D gene. This receptor was obtained from a man aged 35-49 years in good health and CMV-seropositive. The CDR3 nucleotides read TGCGCCAGCAGCTTGGACAACTCCTACGAGCAGTACTTC. This gives the protein CASSLDNSYEQYF.